This T cell receptor beta chain comes out of a study of T cells in Graves' hyperthyroidism and ophthalmopathy. This clonotype was seen just once. Amplification yielded TCR beta CDR3 regions, with RNA transcripts as the source. Using the HTBI primer set, a first-round RT-PCR was run on the TCR CDR3. MiXCR was run by TCRdb on the multiplex PCR reads, yielding one entry per CDR3 protein. The repertoire holds a few hundred thousand distinct CDR3 sequences, with about 43% as singletons. V was clipped by 7 bases and J by 3 bases, with 22 bases between them. The germline V gene encodes CDR1 SQVTM and CDR2 ANQGSEA. This CDR3 is 15 amino acids long.

The chain is built from TRBV29-1 and TRBJ2-7; D is unresolved. This sequence originates from a woman aged 18 to 35 with Graves' hyperthyroidism. Material: peripheral blood or thyroid tissue (not recorded which). CDR3 protein: CSGAPGRSSIYEQYF. The CDR3 nucleotides read TGCAGCGGAGCCCCGGGTAGGTCCTCGATCTACGAGCAGTACTTC.